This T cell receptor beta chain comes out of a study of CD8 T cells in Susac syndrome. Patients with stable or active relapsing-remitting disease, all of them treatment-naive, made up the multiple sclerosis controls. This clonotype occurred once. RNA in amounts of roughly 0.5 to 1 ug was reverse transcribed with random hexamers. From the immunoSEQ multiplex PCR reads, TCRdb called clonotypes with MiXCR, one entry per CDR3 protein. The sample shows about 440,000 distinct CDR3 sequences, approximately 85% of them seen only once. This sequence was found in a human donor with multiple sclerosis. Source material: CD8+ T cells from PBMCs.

CDR3: CASSLRDGASGANVLTF. In DNA, the CDR3 is TGTGCCAGCAGCCTCCGGGACGGGGCCTCTGGGGCCAACGTCCTGACTTTC. The J gene is TRBJ2-6, the V gene TRBV7-6; D might be TRBD1 or TRBD2, each matching 5 bases. Germline V gene data show CDR1 as SGHVS and CDR2 as FNYEAQ. The V gene lost 5 bases and the J gene lost 0 bases, with 14 bases spanning the gap. The CDR3 covers 17 residues.